This T cell receptor beta chain originates from a study of OX40 agonist ivuxolimab in advanced cancers. Background on the study: There were three patients with partial responses, one having hepatocellular carcinoma and two cutaneous melanoma.

With autoimmune disease history or systemic immunosuppression, patients were excluded. The repertoire was sequenced with immunoSEQ multiplex PCR; TCRdb's copy has only in-frame clones and lacks some. The sample records 30,000 to 50,000 clones, around 88% being singletons. In this sample, this clone turned up a few times. The target antigen is unknown. General study findings and limits: The study observed clonal expansion of CD4+ and CD8+ blood T cells by week 6 at 0.1 to 3.0 mg/kg.

Looked up from germline, CDR1 is ENHRY and CDR2 is SYGVKD. J gave up 5 bases and V 3 bases, and 7 bases lay outside the gene matches. This CDR3 comprises 16 residues. This chain joins TRBV10-3 and TRBJ2-2, with TRBD1 matching over 9 bases. The receptor's source is an adult with an advanced solid tumor such as melanoma, head and neck, liver or kidney cancer. Sequenced here: CD4+ or CD8+ T cells sorted from blood, sampled in a trial of the OX40 agonist ivuxolimab. The chain's CDR3 is CAISDRGTGRTGELFF. DNA for the CDR3: TGTGCCATCAGTGATCGGGGGACAGGGAGAACCGGGGAGCTGTTTTTT.